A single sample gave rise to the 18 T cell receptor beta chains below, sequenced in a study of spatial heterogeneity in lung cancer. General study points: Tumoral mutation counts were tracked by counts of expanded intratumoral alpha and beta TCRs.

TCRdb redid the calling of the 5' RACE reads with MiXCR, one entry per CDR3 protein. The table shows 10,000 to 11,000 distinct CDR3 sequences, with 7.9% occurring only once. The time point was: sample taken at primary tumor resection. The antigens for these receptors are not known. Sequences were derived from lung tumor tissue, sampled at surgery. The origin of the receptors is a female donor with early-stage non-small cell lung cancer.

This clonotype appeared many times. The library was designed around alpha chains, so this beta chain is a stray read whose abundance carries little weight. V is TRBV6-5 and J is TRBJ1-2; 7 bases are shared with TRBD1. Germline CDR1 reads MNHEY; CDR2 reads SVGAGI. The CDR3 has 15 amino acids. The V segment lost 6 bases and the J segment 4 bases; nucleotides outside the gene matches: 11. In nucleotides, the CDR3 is TGTGCCAGCAGCCCCGGTGGAGGGGGCGCCTATGGCTACACCTTC. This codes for CASSPGGGGAYGYTF.

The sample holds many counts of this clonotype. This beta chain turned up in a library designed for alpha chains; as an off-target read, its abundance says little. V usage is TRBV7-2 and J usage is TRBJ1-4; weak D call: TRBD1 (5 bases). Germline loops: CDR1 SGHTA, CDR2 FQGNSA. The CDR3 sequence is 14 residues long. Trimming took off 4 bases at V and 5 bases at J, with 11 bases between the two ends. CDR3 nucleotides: TGTGCCAGCAGCTCACGGGGGGTAAATGAAAAACTGTTTTTT. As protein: CASSSRGVNEKLFF.

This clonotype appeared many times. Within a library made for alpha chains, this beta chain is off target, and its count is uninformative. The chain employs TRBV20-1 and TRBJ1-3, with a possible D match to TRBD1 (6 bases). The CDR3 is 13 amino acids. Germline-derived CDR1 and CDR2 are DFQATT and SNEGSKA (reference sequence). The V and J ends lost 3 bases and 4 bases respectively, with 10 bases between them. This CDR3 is CSASPGTGNTIYF. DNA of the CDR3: TGCAGTGCTAGTCCCGGGACAGGAAACACCATATATTTT.

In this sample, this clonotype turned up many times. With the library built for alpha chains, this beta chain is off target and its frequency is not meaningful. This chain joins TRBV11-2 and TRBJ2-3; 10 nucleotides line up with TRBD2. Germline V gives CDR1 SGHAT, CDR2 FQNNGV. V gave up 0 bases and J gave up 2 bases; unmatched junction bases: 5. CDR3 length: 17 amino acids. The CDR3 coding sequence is TGTGCCAGCAGCTTAGATCCGAGCGGGGGGGCCACAGATACGCAGTATTTT. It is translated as CASSLDPSGGATDTQYF.

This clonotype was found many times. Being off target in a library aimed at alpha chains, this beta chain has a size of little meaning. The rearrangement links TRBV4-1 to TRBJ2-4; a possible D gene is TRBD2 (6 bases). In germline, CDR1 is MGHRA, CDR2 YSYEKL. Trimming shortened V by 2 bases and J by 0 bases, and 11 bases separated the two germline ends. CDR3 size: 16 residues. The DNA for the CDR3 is TGCGCCAGCAGCCAACCGGGACTCGGAGCCAAAAACATTCAGTACTTC. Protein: CASSQPGLGAKNIQYF.

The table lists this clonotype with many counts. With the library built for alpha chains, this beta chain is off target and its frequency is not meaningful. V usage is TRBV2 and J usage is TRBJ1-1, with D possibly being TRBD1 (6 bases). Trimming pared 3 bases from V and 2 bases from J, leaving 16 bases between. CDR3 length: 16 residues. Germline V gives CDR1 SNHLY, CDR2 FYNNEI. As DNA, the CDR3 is TGTGCCAGCAGTGACGAGGCAGGGGAGATTAACACTGAAGCTTTCTTT. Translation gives CASSDEAGEINTEAFF.

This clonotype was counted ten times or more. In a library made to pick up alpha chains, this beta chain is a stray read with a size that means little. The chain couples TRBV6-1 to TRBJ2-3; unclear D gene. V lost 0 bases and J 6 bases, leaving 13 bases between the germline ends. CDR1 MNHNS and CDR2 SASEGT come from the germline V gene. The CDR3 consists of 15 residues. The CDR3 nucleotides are TGTGCCAGCAGTGAAGCCCCAGGATTCTGGGATACGCAGTATTTT. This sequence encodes CASSEAPGFWDTQYF.

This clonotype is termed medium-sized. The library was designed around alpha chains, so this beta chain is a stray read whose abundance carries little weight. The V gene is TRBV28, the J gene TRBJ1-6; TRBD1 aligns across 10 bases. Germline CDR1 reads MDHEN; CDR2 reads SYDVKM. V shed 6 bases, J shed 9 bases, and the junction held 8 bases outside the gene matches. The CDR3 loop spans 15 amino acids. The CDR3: CASSPPGQGSSPLHF. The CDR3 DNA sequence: TGTGCCAGCAGCCCTCCGGGACAGGGGTCTTCACCCCTCCACTTT.

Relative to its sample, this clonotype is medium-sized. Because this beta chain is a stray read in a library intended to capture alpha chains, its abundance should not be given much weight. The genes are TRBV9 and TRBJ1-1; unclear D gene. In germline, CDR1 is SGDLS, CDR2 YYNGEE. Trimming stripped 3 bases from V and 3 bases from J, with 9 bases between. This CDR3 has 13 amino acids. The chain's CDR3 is CASSEVGYTEAFF. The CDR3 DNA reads TGTGCCAGCAGCGAGGTAGGCTACACTGAAGCTTTCTTT. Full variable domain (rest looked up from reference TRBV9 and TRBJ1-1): DSGVTQTPKHLITATGQRVTLRCSPRSGDLSVYWYQQSLDQGLQFLIQYYNGEERAKGNILERFSAQQFPDLHSELNLSSLELGDSALYFCASSEVGYTEAFFGQGTRLTVV.

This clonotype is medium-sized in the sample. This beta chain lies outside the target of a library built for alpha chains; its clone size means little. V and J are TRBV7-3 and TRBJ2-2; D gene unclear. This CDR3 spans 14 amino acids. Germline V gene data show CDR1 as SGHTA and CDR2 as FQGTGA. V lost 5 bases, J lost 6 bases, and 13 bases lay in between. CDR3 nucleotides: TGTGCCAGCAGCGCGACACTTCAGGCCGGGGAGCTGTTTTTT. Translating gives CASSATLQAGELFF.

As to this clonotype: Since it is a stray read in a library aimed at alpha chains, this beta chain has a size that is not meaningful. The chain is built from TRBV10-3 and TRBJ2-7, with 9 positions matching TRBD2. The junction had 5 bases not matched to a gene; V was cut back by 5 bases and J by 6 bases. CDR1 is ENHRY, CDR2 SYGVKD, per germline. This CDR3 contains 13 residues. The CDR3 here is CAISLAGSGEQYF. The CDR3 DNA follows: TGTGCCATCAGTCTAGCGGGATCGGGCGAGCAGTACTTC.

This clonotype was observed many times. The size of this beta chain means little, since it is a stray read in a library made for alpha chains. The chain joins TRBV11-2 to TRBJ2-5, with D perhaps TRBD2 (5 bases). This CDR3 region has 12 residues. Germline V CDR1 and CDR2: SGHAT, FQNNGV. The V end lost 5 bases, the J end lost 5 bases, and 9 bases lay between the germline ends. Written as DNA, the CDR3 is TGTGCCAGCAGCCCCCAGCGGGAGACCCAGTACTTC. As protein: CASSPQRETQYF.

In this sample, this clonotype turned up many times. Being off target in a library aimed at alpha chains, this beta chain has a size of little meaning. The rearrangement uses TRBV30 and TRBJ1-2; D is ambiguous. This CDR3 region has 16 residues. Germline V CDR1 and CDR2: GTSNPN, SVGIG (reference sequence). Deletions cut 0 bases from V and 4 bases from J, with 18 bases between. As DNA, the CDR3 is TGTGCCTGGAGTGTATGGGGAACCGCCGCGGGCTATGGCTACACCTTC. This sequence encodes CAWSVWGTAAGYGYTF.

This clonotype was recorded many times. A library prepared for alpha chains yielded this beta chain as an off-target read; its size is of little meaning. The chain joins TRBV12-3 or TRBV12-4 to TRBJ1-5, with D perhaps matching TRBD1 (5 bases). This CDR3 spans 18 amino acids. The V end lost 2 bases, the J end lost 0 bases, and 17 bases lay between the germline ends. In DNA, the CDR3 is TGTGCCAGCAGTTTACGTACAGGCAATCCAAATAGCAATCAGCCCCAGCATTTT. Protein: CASSLRTGNPNSNQPQHF.

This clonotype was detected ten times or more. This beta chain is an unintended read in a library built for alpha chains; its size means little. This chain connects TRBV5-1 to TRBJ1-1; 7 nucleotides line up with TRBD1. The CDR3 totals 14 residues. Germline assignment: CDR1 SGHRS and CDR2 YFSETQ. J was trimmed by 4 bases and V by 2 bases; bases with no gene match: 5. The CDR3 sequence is CASSFAGGTTEAFF. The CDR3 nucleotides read TGCGCCAGCAGCTTTGCAGGGGGTACCACTGAAGCTTTCTTT.

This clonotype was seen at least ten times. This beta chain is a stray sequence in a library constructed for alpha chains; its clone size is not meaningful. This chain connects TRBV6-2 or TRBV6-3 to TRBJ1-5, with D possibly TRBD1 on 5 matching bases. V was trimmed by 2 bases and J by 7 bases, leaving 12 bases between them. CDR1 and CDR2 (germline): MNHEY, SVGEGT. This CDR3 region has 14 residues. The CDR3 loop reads CASSYGAPNQPQHF. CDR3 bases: TGTGCCAGCAGTTACGGGGCTCCAAACCAGCCCCAGCATTTT.

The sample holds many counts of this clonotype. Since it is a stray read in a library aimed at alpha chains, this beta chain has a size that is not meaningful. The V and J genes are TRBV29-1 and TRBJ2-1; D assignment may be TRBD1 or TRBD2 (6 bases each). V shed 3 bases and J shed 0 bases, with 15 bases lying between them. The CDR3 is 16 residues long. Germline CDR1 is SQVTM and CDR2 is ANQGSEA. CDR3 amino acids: CSVEVGGSSSYNEQFF. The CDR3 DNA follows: TGCAGCGTTGAGGTGGGGGGCTCGAGCTCCTACAATGAGCAGTTCTTC.

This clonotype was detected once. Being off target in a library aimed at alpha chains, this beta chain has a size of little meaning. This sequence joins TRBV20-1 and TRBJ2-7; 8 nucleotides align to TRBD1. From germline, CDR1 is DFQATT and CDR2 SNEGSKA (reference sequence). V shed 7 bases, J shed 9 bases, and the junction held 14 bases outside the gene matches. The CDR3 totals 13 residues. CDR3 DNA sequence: TGCAGTGTCTTAACGGACAGGGAGACGGGGCAGTACTTC. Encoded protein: CSVLTDRETGQYF.